This TCR beta chain was identified during a study of OX40 agonist ivuxolimab in advanced cancers. Profiled with immunoSEQ multiplex PCR; TCRdb holds only in-frame clones, not every one. The sample records fewer than 25,000 clones, 77% being singletons. Trimming left V 1 base short and J 6 bases short, with 3 bases between. Germline CDR1 and CDR2: LGHNA and YNFKEQ. The CDR3 sequence is 12 residues long. The sequence was obtained from an adult with an advanced solid tumor such as melanoma, head and neck, liver or kidney cancer. V is TRBV4-2 and J is TRBJ2-2; D not certain. Sequenced here: CD4+ or CD8+ T cells sorted from blood, sampled in a trial of the OX40 agonist ivuxolimab. The CDR3 DNA is TGTGCCAGCAGCCAAGTCCCCGGGGAGCTGTTTTTT. Translating it yields CASSQVPGELFF.